This record looks at one TCR beta chain sequence and its context. The data originate from a study of blood T cell repertoires in COVID-19. At the level of the study: Researchers got acute and convalescent COVID-19 samples from the United States, Italy and Spain.

Study processing details: Quantification of nucleated cells was approximated via reference gene primer amplification. Using immunoSEQ multiplex PCR, the repertoire was profiled, and TCRdb retains in-frame clones only, with some absent. D and trimming come from the DNA, and the V and J calls and clone size come from that table. The sample comprises hundreds of thousands of clones, roughly 85% of which are singletons, and around 0.89% rests with the top ten. The CDR3 contains 15 residues. Germline trimming cut 1 base from V and 5 bases from J; bases unmatched to any gene: 5. CDR1 SGHAT and CDR2 FQNNGV come from the germline V gene.

The clonotype comes from a man aged 35 to 55 with acute or convalescent COVID-19. The rearrangement links TRBV11-2 to TRBJ2-5, with 9 bases lining up with TRBD2. Sequences were obtained from peripheral blood. The CDR3 DNA follows: TGTGCCAGCAGCTTAGGAGCGGGGGGTGGGGAGACCCAGTACTTC. Encoded protein: CASSLGAGGGETQYF. Drawing the rest from reference TRBV11-2 and TRBJ2-5, the complete variable domain is EAGVAQSPRYKIIEKRQSVAFWCNPISGHATLYWYQQILGQGPKLLIQFQNNGVVDDSQLPKDRFSAERLKGVDSTLKIQPAKLEDSAVYLCASSLGAGGGETQYFGPGTRLLVL.